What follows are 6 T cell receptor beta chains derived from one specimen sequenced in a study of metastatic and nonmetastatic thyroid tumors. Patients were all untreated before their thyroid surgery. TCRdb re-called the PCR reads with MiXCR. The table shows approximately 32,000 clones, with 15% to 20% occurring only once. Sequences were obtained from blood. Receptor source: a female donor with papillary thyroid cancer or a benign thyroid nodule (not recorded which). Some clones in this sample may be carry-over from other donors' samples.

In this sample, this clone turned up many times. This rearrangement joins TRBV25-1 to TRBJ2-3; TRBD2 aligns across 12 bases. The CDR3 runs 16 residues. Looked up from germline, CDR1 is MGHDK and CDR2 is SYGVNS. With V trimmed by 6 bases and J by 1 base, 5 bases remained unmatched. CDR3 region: CASRPRLAGGTDTQYF. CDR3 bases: TGTGCCAGCAGACCAAGACTAGCGGGAGGCACAGATACGCAGTATTTT.

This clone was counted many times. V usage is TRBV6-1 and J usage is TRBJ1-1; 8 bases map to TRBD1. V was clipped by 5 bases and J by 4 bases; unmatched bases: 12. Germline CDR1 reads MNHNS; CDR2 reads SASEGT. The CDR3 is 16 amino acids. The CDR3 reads CASSQNRQGRSTEAFF. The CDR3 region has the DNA TGTGCCAGCAGTCAGAACCGACAGGGGAGGAGCACTGAAGCTTTCTTT.

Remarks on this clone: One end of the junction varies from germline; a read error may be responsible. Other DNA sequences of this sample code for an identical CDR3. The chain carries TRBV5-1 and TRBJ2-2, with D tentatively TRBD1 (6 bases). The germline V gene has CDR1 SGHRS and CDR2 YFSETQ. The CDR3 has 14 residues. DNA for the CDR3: TGCGCCAGCAGCTCCCGGGACACCACCGTGGAGCTTTTTTTT. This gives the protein CASSSRDTTVELFF.

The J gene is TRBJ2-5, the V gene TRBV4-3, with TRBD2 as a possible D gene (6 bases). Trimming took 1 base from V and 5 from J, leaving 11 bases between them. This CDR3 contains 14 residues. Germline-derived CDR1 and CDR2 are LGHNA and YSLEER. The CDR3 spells CASSQAREVETQYF. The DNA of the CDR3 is TGCGCCAGCAGCCAAGCCAGGGAGGTCGAGACCCAGTACTTC.

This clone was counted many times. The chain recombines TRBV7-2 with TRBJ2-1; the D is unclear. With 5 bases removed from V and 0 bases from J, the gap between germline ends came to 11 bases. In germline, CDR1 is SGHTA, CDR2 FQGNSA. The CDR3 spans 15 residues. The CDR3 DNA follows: TGTGCCAGCAGCCAAACTTCAAGCTCCTACAATGAGCAGTTCTTC. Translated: CASSQTSSSYNEQFF.

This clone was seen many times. For the CDR3, the DNA is TGTGCCAGCAGCCCCGGACAGAACAATAATGGCTACACCTTC. This gives the protein CASSPGQNNNGYTF. The chain recombines TRBV7-9 with TRBJ1-2, with D possibly TRBD1 on 6 matching bases. Trimming shortened V by 5 bases and J by 6 bases, and 16 bases separated the two germline ends. This CDR3 contains 14 residues. CDR1 SEHNR and CDR2 FQNEAQ come from the germline V gene (reference sequence).